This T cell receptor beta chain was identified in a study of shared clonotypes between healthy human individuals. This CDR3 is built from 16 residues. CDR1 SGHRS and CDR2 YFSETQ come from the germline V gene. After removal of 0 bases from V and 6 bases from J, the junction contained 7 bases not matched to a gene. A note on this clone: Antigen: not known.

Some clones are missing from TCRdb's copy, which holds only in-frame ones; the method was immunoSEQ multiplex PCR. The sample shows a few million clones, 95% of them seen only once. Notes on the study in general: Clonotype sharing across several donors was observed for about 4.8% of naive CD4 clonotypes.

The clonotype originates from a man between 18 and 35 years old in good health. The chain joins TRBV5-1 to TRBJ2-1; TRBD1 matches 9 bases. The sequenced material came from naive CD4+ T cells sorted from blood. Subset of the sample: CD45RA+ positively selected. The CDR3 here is CASSLEPGTGTNEQFF. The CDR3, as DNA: TGCGCCAGCAGCTTGGAACCCGGGACAGGGACCAATGAGCAGTTCTTC.